This T cell receptor beta chain comes out of a study of T cell responses to AZD1222 COVID-19 vaccine. Study-level points and caveats: Nearly half of spike-specific TCRs reportedly go after variant regions that carry no mutations. Spike-specific TCR breadth and depth both grew after two AZD1222 doses.

This clone was seen a few times. The antigen remains unidentified. Here immunoSEQ multiplex PCR was the method, and the copy in TCRdb shows in-frame clones only, minus some. The repertoire holds some 110,000 clones, with around 83% as singletons. The germline gives CDR1 LGHNA, CDR2 YNFKEQ. This CDR3 is built from 19 residues. The trim removed 0 bases at V and 2 bases at J, leaving 7 bases unmatched. This specimen consisted of peripheral blood, obtained 28 days after the second AZD1222 dose. The TCR was taken from an adult who received the AZD1222 COVID-19 vaccine. The rearrangement uses TRBV4-2 and TRBJ2-1, with 13 bases lining up with TRBD2. The CDR3: CASSQDSGLAGITYNEQFF. DNA for the CDR3: TGTGCCAGCAGCCAAGATTCGGGACTAGCGGGGATTACCTACAATGAGCAGTTCTTC.